A selection of T cell receptor beta chains follows, all from one sample in a study of CD8+CD57+ T cells in acquired aplastic anemia. One entry per CDR3 protein, called by TCRdb with MiXCR from the reads. Counted here are approximately 150,000 distinct CDR3 sequences, about 45% occurring once; the ten biggest clones make up over 0.95%. Sequenced input: sorted CD4+, CD8+, or CD8+CD57+ T cells (not recorded which) from PBMCs. The receptors shown here come from a human donor with aplastic anemia. Both conserved end residues are part of each CDR3. The D gene is left open where the match is weak. Expanded clones are given a class, and other clones once, few, many or no size at all.

D gene: NA
J gene: TRBJ1-6
V gene: TRBV10-3
clone size: NA
CDR3 protein: CAISSVGGRDSPLHF
CDR3 DNA: TGTGCCATCAGTTCGGTTGGGGGGCGCGATTCACCCCTCCACTTT

D gene: NA
J gene: TRBJ1-5
V gene: TRBV3-1
clone size: few
CDR3 protein: CASSAYSGTDNQPQHF
CDR3 DNA: TGTGCCAGCAGCGCCTACTCCGGGACGGATAATCAGCCCCAGCATTTT

D gene: NA
J gene: TRBJ2-6
V gene: TRBV6-1
clone size: many
CDR3 protein: CASSTIGTSSSGANVLTF
CDR3 DNA: TGTGCCAGCAGCACAATCGGGACGTCGAGCTCTGGGGCCAACGTCCTGACTTTC

D gene: NA
J gene: TRBJ1-3
V gene: TRBV7-2
clone size: NA
CDR3 protein: CARRGGAPGNTIYF
CDR3 DNA: TGTGCCAGAAGGGGCGGTGCCCCTGGAAACACCATATATTTT

D gene: NA
J gene: TRBJ1-1
V gene: TRBV19
clone size: many
CDR3 protein: CASSPSFTEAFF
CDR3 DNA: TGTGCCAGTAGCCCTTCTTTCACTGAAGCTTTCTTT

D gene: NA
J gene: TRBJ2-3
V gene: TRBV20-1
clone size: NA
CDR3 protein: CSAREGSLDWTDTQYF
CDR3 DNA: TGCAGTGCTAGAGAGGGGTCCTTAGATTGGACAGATACGCAGTATTTT

D gene: TRBD1
J gene: TRBJ2-7
V gene: TRBV5-4
clone size: NA
CDR3 protein: CASSLGDSSYEQYF
CDR3 DNA: TGTGCCAGCAGCTTGGGGGACAGCTCCTACGAGCAGTACTTC

D gene: TRBD1
J gene: TRBJ1-5
V gene: TRBV15
clone size: many
CDR3 protein: CATSREGANQPQHF
CDR3 DNA: TGTGCCACCAGCCGCGAGGGGGCGAATCAGCCCCAGCATTTT

D gene: TRBD2
J gene: TRBJ2-5
V gene: TRBV10-2
clone size: once
CDR3 protein: CASSEVAGGLQETQYF
CDR3 DNA: TGCGCCAGCAGTGAGGTTGCGGGAGGACTCCAAGAGACCCAGTACTTC

D gene: NA
J gene: TRBJ2-6
V gene: TRBV24-1
clone size: NA
CDR3 protein: CATQDSGANVLTF
CDR3 DNA: TGTGCCACCCAGGATTCTGGGGCCAACGTCCTGACTTTC

D gene: NA
J gene: TRBJ1-6
V gene: TRBV2
clone size: NA
CDR3 protein: CASSDESSSPLHF
CDR3 DNA: TGCGCCAGCAGTGACGAGAGTAGTTCACCCCTCCACTTT

D gene: TRBD1
J gene: TRBJ2-5
V gene: TRBV20-1
clone size: NA
CDR3 protein: CSARPGTGYGTQYF
CDR3 DNA: TGCAGTGCTAGACCCGGGACAGGGTACGGTACCCAGTACTTC

D gene: NA
J gene: TRBJ2-5
V gene: TRBV4-2
clone size: many
CDR3 protein: CASSQEGPRGQGTVRTQYF
CDR3 DNA: TGTGCCAGCAGCCAAGAAGGGCCCCGGGGCCAGGGAACCGTTCGGACCCAGTACTTC

D gene: NA
J gene: TRBJ2-5
V gene: TRBV24-1
clone size: NA
CDR3 protein: CATSESLGTQYF
CDR3 DNA: TGTGCCACCAGTGAGAGCTTGGGGACCCAGTACTTC

D gene: NA
J gene: TRBJ1-1
V gene: TRBV10-3
clone size: few
CDR3 protein: CAISDWANEAFF
CDR3 DNA: TGTGCCATCAGTGATTGGGCTAATGAAGCTTTCTTT

D gene: TRBD2
J gene: TRBJ2-1
V gene: TRBV2
clone size: many
CDR3 protein: CASSVLAGASNEQFF
CDR3 DNA: TGTGCCAGCAGTGTTCTAGCGGGGGCTTCCAATGAGCAGTTCTTC

D gene: TRBD1
J gene: TRBJ1-5
V gene: TRBV20-1
clone size: many
CDR3 protein: CSARDFGTGYNQPQHF
CDR3 DNA: TGCAGTGCTAGAGATTTTGGGACAGGGTATAATCAGCCCCAGCATTTT

D gene: TRBD1
J gene: TRBJ1-5
V gene: TRBV2
clone size: NA
CDR3 protein: CASRGQVNQPQHF
CDR3 DNA: TGTGCCAGCAGGGGACAGGTAAATCAGCCCCAGCATTTT

D gene: NA
J gene: TRBJ1-2
V gene: TRBV7-9
clone size: many
CDR3 protein: CASSRSAGVIGNYGYTF
CDR3 DNA: TGTGCCAGCAGCCGTAGTGCCGGCGTAATCGGCAACTATGGCTACACCTTC

D gene: NA
J gene: TRBJ2-3
V gene: TRBV25-1
clone size: few
CDR3 protein: CASHPTPVGDTQYF
CDR3 DNA: TGTGCCAGCCATCCGACACCGGTCGGAGATACGCAGTATTTT

D gene: NA
J gene: TRBJ1-5
V gene: TRBV20-1
clone size: NA
CDR3 protein: CSADGDTPQHF
CDR3 DNA: TGCAGTGCTGACGGGGATACGCCCCAGCATTTT

D gene: NA
J gene: TRBJ1-5
V gene: TRBV25-1
clone size: NA
CDR3 protein: CASSDPGSNQPQHF
CDR3 DNA: TGTGCCAGCAGTGATCCCGGGAGCAATCAGCCCCAGCATTTT

D gene: TRBD1
J gene: TRBJ1-1
V gene: TRBV2
clone size: NA
CDR3 protein: CASRTGELTEAFF
CDR3 DNA: TGTGCCAGTCGGACAGGGGAACTTACTGAAGCTTTCTTT

D gene: NA
J gene: TRBJ1-6
V gene: TRBV20-1
clone size: few
CDR3 protein: CSVDRSPLHF
CDR3 DNA: TGCAGTGTTGACCGGTCACCCCTCCACTTT

D gene: TRBD1
J gene: TRBJ1-1
V gene: TRBV5-1
clone size: many
CDR3 protein: CASSSDRVAFF
CDR3 DNA: TGCGCCAGCAGCTCTGACAGGGTAGCTTTCTTT

D gene: TRBD2
J gene: TRBJ2-1
V gene: TRBV9
clone size: many
CDR3 protein: CASSAIAGSKNEQFF
CDR3 DNA: TGTGCCAGCAGCGCGATAGCGGGAAGTAAAAATGAGCAGTTCTTC

D gene: NA
J gene: TRBJ2-3
V gene: TRBV7-9
clone size: NA
CDR3 protein: CASSPAVDTQYF
CDR3 DNA: TGTGCCAGCAGCCCTGCCGTGGATACGCAGTATTTT

D gene: TRBD1
J gene: TRBJ2-7
V gene: TRBV7-8
clone size: NA
CDR3 protein: CASSALTGYEQYF
CDR3 DNA: TGTGCCAGCAGTGCCCTGACAGGGTACGAGCAGTACTTC

D gene: NA
J gene: TRBJ1-1
V gene: TRBV7-8
clone size: many
CDR3 protein: CASTASVNTEAFF
CDR3 DNA: TGTGCCAGCACCGCCTCAGTGAACACTGAAGCTTTCTTT

D gene: NA
J gene: TRBJ1-6
V gene: TRBV13
clone size: NA
CDR3 protein: CAGSVGGGPNSPPHF
CDR3 DNA: TGTGCCGGCAGCGTAGGGGGAGGACCCAATTCACCCCCCCACTTT

D gene: TRBD2
J gene: TRBJ2-7
V gene: TRBV7-9
clone size: NA
CDR3 protein: CASRPGTSGIYEQYF
CDR3 DNA: TGTGCCAGCAGACCCGGGACTAGCGGGATCTACGAGCAGTACTTC

D gene: NA
J gene: TRBJ2-5
V gene: TRBV5-6
clone size: many
CDR3 protein: CASSLGGTQYF
CDR3 DNA: TGTGCCAGCAGCCTGGGGGGGACCCAGTACTTC

D gene: NA
J gene: TRBJ2-2
V gene: TRBV19
clone size: NA
CDR3 protein: CACAGGSGELFF
CDR3 DNA: TGTGCCTGCGCTGGGGGGTCCGGGGAGCTGTTTTTT

D gene: NA
J gene: TRBJ2-7
V gene: TRBV11-2
clone size: NA
CDR3 protein: CASSLRLGDWADLYEQYF
CDR3 DNA: TGTGCCAGCAGCTTAAGGCTGGGGGATTGGGCCGACCTCTACGAGCAGTACTTC

D gene: TRBD1
J gene: TRBJ1-2
V gene: TRBV6-5
clone size: many
CDR3 protein: CASSFRDRGKGYGYTF
CDR3 DNA: TGTGCCAGCAGTTTCCGGGACAGGGGGAAGGGCTATGGCTACACCTTC

D gene: NA
J gene: TRBJ2-7
V gene: TRBV3-1
clone size: many
CDR3 protein: CASSQVGEQYF
CDR3 DNA: TGTGCCAGCAGCCAAGTAGGCGAGCAGTACTTC

D gene: NA
J gene: TRBJ2-7
V gene: TRBV20-1
clone size: NA
CDR3 protein: CSARDVGSTYEQYF
CDR3 DNA: TGCAGTGCTAGAGACGTGGGCAGCACCTACGAGCAGTACTTC

D gene: NA
J gene: TRBJ1-2
V gene: TRBV7-8
clone size: many
CDR3 protein: CASSLRPEGYTF
CDR3 DNA: TGTGCCAGCAGCTTAAGGCCCGAGGGCTACACCTTC

D gene: TRBD1
J gene: TRBJ1-5
V gene: TRBV2
clone size: many
CDR3 protein: CASSEVGQGAREQPQHF
CDR3 DNA: TGTGCCAGCAGTGAAGTCGGACAGGGGGCGCGTGAGCAGCCCCAGCATTTT

D gene: NA
J gene: TRBJ2-7
V gene: TRBV10-1
clone size: once
CDR3 protein: CASSESGLEGTPSYEQYF
CDR3 DNA: TGCGCCAGCAGTGAGTCAGGATTGGAGGGCACCCCCTCCTACGAGCAGTACTTC

D gene: NA
J gene: TRBJ2-3
V gene: TRBV6-2/TRBV6-3
clone size: NA
CDR3 protein: CASSPIGRGATDTQYF
CDR3 DNA: TGTGCCAGCAGCCCTATAGGACGGGGGGCCACAGATACGCAGTATTTT

D gene: TRBD1
J gene: TRBJ1-6
V gene: TRBV20-1
clone size: few
CDR3 protein: CSAYLTGDNSPLHF
CDR3 DNA: TGCAGTGCTTACCTAACAGGGGATAATTCACCCCTCCACTTT

D gene: TRBD2
J gene: TRBJ2-3
V gene: TRBV6-1
clone size: NA
CDR3 protein: CASSLPLAGGSQYF
CDR3 DNA: TGTGCCAGCAGTCTCCCTCTAGCGGGAGGGTCGCAGTATTTT

D gene: NA
J gene: TRBJ2-7
V gene: TRBV6-1
clone size: NA
CDR3 protein: CASSQTENYEQYF
CDR3 DNA: TGTGCCAGCAGTCAGACAGAAAACTACGAGCAGTACTTC

D gene: TRBD2
J gene: TRBJ2-3
V gene: TRBV9
clone size: many
CDR3 protein: CASSLAGRTTDTQYF
CDR3 DNA: TGTGCCAGCAGTCTAGCGGGGCGGACCACAGATACGCAGTATTTT

D gene: TRBD1
J gene: TRBJ1-6
V gene: TRBV2
clone size: once
CDR3 protein: CASRGDRGGNNSPLHF
CDR3 DNA: TGTGCCAGCAGGGGAGACAGGGGGGGAAATAATTCACCCCTCCACTTT

D gene: TRBD1
J gene: TRBJ2-3
V gene: TRBV25-1
clone size: many
CDR3 protein: CASSFDRGSSTDTQYF
CDR3 DNA: TGTGCCAGCAGCTTCGACAGGGGCTCTAGCACAGATACGCAGTATTTT

D gene: TRBD1
J gene: TRBJ2-5
V gene: TRBV5-4
clone size: NA
CDR3 protein: CASSSPRGPGGPGTQYF
CDR3 DNA: TGTGCCAGCAGTTCTCCCAGGGGGCCCGGCGGCCCTGGGACCCAGTACTTC